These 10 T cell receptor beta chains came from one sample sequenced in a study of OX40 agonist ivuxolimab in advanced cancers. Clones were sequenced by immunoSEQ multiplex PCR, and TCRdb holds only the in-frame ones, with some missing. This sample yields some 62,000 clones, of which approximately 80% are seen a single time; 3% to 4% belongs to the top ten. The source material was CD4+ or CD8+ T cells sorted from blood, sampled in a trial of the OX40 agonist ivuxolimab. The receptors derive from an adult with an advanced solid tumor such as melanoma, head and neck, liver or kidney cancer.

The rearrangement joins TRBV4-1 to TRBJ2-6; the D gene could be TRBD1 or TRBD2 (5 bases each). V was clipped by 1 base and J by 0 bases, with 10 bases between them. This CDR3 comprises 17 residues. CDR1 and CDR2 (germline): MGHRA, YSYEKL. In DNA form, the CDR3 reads TGCGCCAGCAGCCAAGCGGGACGCTTCTCTGGGGCCAACGTCCTGACTTTC. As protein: CASSQAGRFSGANVLTF.

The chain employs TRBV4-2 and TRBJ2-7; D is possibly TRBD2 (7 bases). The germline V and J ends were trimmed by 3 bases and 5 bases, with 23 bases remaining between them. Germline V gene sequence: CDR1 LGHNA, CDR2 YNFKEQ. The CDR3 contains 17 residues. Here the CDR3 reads CASSQGGLRRALNEQYF. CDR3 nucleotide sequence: TGTGCCAGCAGCCAGGGGGGGCTGCGGCGGGCCCTCAACGAGCAGTACTTC.

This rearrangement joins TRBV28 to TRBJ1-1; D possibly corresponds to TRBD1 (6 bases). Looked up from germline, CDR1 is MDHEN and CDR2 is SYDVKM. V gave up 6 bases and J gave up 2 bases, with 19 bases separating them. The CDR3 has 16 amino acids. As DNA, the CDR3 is TGTGCCAGCAGAGGAGCCCTAGGGGGGAAAAACACTGAAGCTTTCTTT. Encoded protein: CASRGALGGKNTEAFF.

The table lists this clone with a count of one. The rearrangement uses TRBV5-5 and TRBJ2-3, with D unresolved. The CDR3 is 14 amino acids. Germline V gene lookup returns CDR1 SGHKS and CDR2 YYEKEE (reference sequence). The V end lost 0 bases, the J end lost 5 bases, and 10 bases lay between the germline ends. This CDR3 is CASSLGPIIDTQYF. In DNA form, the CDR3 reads TGTGCCAGCAGCTTGGGACCCATAATAGATACGCAGTATTTT.

The chain's CDR3 is CASARRGRSYEQYF. In nucleotides, the CDR3 is TGCGCCAGTGCCCGGAGGGGGCGATCCTACGAGCAGTACTTC. V is TRBV5-1 and J is TRBJ2-7; the D gene is possibly TRBD1 (7 bases). The CDR3 length is 14 residues. Between the trimmed V and J ends, which lost 8 bases and 1 base, there was a span of 16 bases. CDR1 is SGHRS and CDR2 is YFSETQ in the germline V gene. Together with reference TRBV5-1 and TRBJ2-7, the CDR3 gives the full variable domain: KAGVTQTPRYLIKTRGQQVTLSCSPISGHRSVSWYQQTPGQGLQFLFEYFSETQRNKGNFPGRFSGRQFSNSRSEMNVSTLELGDSALYLCASARRGRSYEQYFGPGTRLTVT.

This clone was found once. Written as DNA, the CDR3 is TGCGCCAGCAGCCCCACAGGGGAGGACACCGGGGAGCTGTTTTTT. It codes for CASSPTGEDTGELFF. J is TRBJ2-2 and V is TRBV5-1; perhaps TRBD1 as D (7 bases). CDR1 and CDR2 from the germline V gene are SGHRS and YFSETQ. Trimming removed 4 bases at V and 3 bases at J, with 13 bases between. The CDR3 runs to 15 residues.

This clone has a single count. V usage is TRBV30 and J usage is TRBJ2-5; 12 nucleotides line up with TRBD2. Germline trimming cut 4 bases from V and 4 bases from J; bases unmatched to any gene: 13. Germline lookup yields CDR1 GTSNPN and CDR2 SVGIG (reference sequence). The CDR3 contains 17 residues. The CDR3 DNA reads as TGTGCCTGGAATGGACTAGCGGGATGGCTGCAGCGAGAGACCCAGTACTTC. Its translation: CAWNGLAGWLQRETQYF.

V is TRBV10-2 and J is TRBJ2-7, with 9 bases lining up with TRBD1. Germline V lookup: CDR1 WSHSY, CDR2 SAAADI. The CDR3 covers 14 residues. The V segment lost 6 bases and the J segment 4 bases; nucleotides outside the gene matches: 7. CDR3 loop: CASRGQGIRYEQYF. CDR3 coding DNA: TGCGCCAGCAGAGGACAGGGGATTAGGTACGAGCAGTACTTC.

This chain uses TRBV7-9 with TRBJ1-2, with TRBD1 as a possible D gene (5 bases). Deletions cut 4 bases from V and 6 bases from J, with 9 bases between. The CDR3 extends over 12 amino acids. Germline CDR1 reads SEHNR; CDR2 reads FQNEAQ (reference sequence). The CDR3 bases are TGTGCCAGCAGCTCCACAGGAGATGGCTACACCTTC. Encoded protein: CASSSTGDGYTF. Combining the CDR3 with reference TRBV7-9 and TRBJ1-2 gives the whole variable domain DTGVSQNPRHKITKRGQNVTFRCDPISEHNRLYWYRQTLGQGPEFLTYFQNEAQLEKSRLLSDRFSAERPKGSFSTLEIQRTEQGDSAMYLCASSSTGDGYTFGSGTRLTVV.

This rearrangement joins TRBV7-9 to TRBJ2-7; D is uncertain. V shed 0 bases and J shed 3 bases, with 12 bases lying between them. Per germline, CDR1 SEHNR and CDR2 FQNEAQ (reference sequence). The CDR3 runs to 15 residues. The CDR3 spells CASSLADRAIYEQYF. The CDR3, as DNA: TGTGCCAGCAGCTTAGCGGATAGGGCTATCTACGAGCAGTACTTC.